The 14 T cell receptor beta chains in this list originate from one sample, sequenced in a study of cytomegalovirus exposure and HLA in healthy donors. Using immunoSEQ multiplex PCR, the repertoire was profiled, and TCRdb retains in-frame clones only, with some absent. Of 300,000 or so clones in the sample, over 75% were seen once. Sequenced: PBMCs. Source of these receptors: a man aged 25-40 years in good health and CMV-seronegative.

V gene TRBV2 combines with J gene TRBJ1-1; D not certain. V was shortened by 4 bases and J by 7 bases, with 4 bases between the two germline ends. The CDR3 has 10 amino acids. Germline V CDR1 and CDR2: SNHLY, FYNNEI. Here the CDR3 reads CASSVFEAFF. The DNA for the CDR3 is TGTGCCAGCAGTGTCTTTGAAGCTTTCTTT.

The rearrangement uses TRBV27 and TRBJ1-1; 7 nucleotides line up with TRBD1. CDR3 length equals 18 residues. Germline CDR1 MNHEY, CDR2 SMNVEV (reference sequence). V lost 1 base to trimming and J lost 2 bases; unmatched junction nucleotides: 13. Here the CDR3 reads CASSLYGAGTEVNTEAFF. The CDR3 DNA is TGTGCCAGCAGTTTATACGGTGCCGGGACAGAAGTTAACACTGAAGCTTTCTTT.

The V and J genes are TRBV6-1 and TRBJ2-5, with TRBD2 identical over 10 bases. After removal of 2 bases from V and 2 bases from J, the junction contained 5 bases not matched to a gene. From germline, CDR1 is MNHNS and CDR2 SASEGT. The CDR3 is made up of 16 amino acids. CDR3 nucleotides: TGTGCCAGCAGTGAAATAGCGGGGGGAACACAAGAGACCCAGTACTTC. Translated: CASSEIAGGTQETQYF.

V usage is TRBV6-5 and J usage is TRBJ1-5, with D perhaps matching TRBD1 (6 bases). Trimming took off 8 bases at V and 3 bases at J, with 17 bases between the two ends. Looked up from germline, CDR1 is MNHEY and CDR2 is SVGAGI. The CDR3 contains 15 residues. The CDR3 DNA reads TGTGCCAGCTCCGGGGGGGGCCAGTACAATCAGCCCCAGCATTTT. This codes for CASSGGGQYNQPQHF.

The chain uses TRBV18 and TRBJ2-2; TRBD2 matches 7 bases. The CDR3 extends over 14 amino acids. Germline lookup yields CDR1 KGHSH and CDR2 LQKENI. V dropped 2 bases and J dropped 5; count of bases not matched to a gene: 2. CDR3 loop: CASSPKGGTGELFF. In DNA, the CDR3 is TGTGCCAGCTCACCAAAGGGAGGGACCGGGGAGCTGTTTTTT.

This clone was seen once. J is TRBJ1-4 and V is TRBV5-6; D perhaps matches TRBD1 (5 bases). Per the germline V gene, CDR1 is SGHDT and CDR2 is YYEEEE. The CDR3 loop spans 14 amino acids. Trimming shortened V by 6 bases and J by 8 bases, and 17 bases separated the two germline ends. The CDR3 loop is CASNGGRPDEKLFF. The CDR3 coding sequence is TGTGCCAGCAACGGGGGTAGGCCGGACGAAAAACTGTTTTTT.

The V call is TRBV5-1, the J call TRBJ2-7, with 12 bases fitting TRBD2. The CDR3 loop spans 15 amino acids. Germline CDR1 and CDR2: SGHRS and YFSETQ. The ends lost 2 bases at V and 4 bases at J; junction bases unmatched: 4. The CDR3 loop reads CASSLTSGGMYEQYF. The CDR3 region has the DNA TGCGCCAGCAGCTTAACTAGCGGGGGGATGTACGAGCAGTACTTC.

V usage is TRBV19 and J usage is TRBJ1-2, with D possibly TRBD1 on 6 matching bases. Trimming removed 3 bases from V and 2 bases from J, with 7 bases in between. The CDR3 consists of 13 residues. The germline V gene encodes CDR1 LNHDA and CDR2 SQIVND (reference sequence). CDR3 region: CASSIDRNYGYTF. The CDR3 coding sequence is TGTGCCAGTAGTATCGACAGGAACTATGGCTACACCTTC.

This chain uses TRBV10-1 with TRBJ2-3; a possible D gene is TRBD1 (5 bases). CDR3 length equals 14 residues. Germline loops: CDR1 WNHNN, CDR2 SYGVQD (reference sequence). Trimming pared 2 bases from V and 2 bases from J, leaving 8 bases between. The CDR3 DNA reads TGCGCCAGCAGTGAGACAGGCGACACAGATACGCAGTATTTT. Its protein is CASSETGDTDTQYF.

The chain couples TRBV5-1 to TRBJ2-1; 9 nucleotides align to TRBD2. The CDR3 runs 15 residues. CDR1 SGHRS and CDR2 YFSETQ come from the germline V gene. V shed 0 bases, J shed 12 bases, and the junction held 10 bases outside the gene matches. The CDR3 DNA reads TGCGCCAGCAGCTTGGATGTGGGCGGGGGGGTCGCGCAGTTCTTC. Amino acid sequence: CASSLDVGGGVAQFF.

This chain links TRBV19 with TRBJ1-2; D may be TRBD1 (6 bases). This CDR3 contains 13 residues. Germline lookup yields CDR1 LNHDA and CDR2 SQIVND (reference sequence). The germline V and J ends were trimmed by 8 bases and 4 bases, with 14 bases remaining between them. This CDR3 is CASRQEPSYGYTF. The CDR3 DNA reads TGTGCCAGTCGACAGGAGCCCTCCTATGGCTACACCTTC.

This clone has more than one count but fewer than ten. The chain uses TRBV5-6 and TRBJ1-2; no clear D. V was clipped by 2 bases and J by 1 base, with 6 bases between them. CDR1 and CDR2 (germline): SGHDT, YYEEEE. The CDR3 has 13 residues. The CDR3, as DNA: TGTGCCAGCAGCTTTCGGGGTAACTATGGCTACACCTTC. It codes for CASSFRGNYGYTF.

This rearrangement joins TRBV21-1 to TRBJ1-6; TRBD1, the D gene given by the table, was not confirmed from the DNA. TRBV21-1 constitutes a pseudogene. CDR3 length: 16 amino acids. The CDR3 DNA reads TGTGCCAGCAGCACGACAGGGATGTCCTATAATTCACCCCTCCACTTT. It codes for CASSTTGMSYNSPLHF.

The chain has TRBV16 and TRBJ2-7, with D possibly being TRBD1 (5 bases). This CDR3 has 15 amino acids. Trimming took 4 bases from V and 3 from J, leaving 16 bases between them. Germline V CDR1 and CDR2: KGHSY, FQNENV. The CDR3 reads CASSPRGQGDYEQYF. CDR3 bases: TGTGCCAGCAGCCCCCGTGGCCAGGGCGACTACGAGCAGTACTTC.